This TCR beta chain comes out of a study of blood T cell repertoires in COVID-19. Study details: T cells, B-cell-depleted T cells, or PBMCs provided the cDNA or gDNA that served as material.

This clone was detected only once. Germline and junction disagree at one end, which may indicate a read error. As originally analysed: Nucleated cell counts were estimated from reference gene primer amplification. Clones were sequenced by immunoSEQ multiplex PCR, and TCRdb holds only the in-frame ones, with some missing. V and J calls and clone size are copied from that table; D and trimming were computed from the DNA. The repertoire consists of some 700,000 clones, with around 90% occurring once and the leading ten covering more than 0.25%. The CDR3 runs 13 residues. Looked up from germline, CDR1 is SGDLS and CDR2 is YYNGEE.

Sample: peripheral blood. The genes are TRBV9 and TRBJ1-1; 7 bases line up with TRBD1. This clonotype was obtained from a woman aged 18 to 35 with acute or convalescent COVID-19. The CDR3: CASTGQQNTETFF. The CDR3 coding sequence is TGTGCCAGTACGGGACAGCAGAACACTGAAACTTTCTTT.